What follows is one T cell receptor beta chain and its context. Its antigen remains undetermined. Base qualities are not at hand, and no much larger clone is one base apart. This sample was taken from a study of multiple sclerosis patients with progressive multifocal leukoencephalopathy (dated by TCRdb to the late 2010s). Background on the whole study: Four or five natalizumab-treated MS patients who did not develop PML were used as controls and were sampled longitudinally. The goal of the study was to detect any JC virus-specific or public T-cell expansions that arose at the time of PML onset. The study examined peripheral T and B cells of MS patients who developed PML (4 under natalizumab, 1 after alemtuzumab) and treated patients who did not. From before therapy, through 6 and 12 months, up to PML onset, two natalizumab-treated patients who later developed PML were tracked longitudinally.

Findings and caveats that apply to the study as a whole: In most PML patients, lower normalized Shannon entropy suggested less diverse TRB repertoires, while the natalizumab-treated controls had values close to 1. Because the cohort was small and descriptive, it remained unclear whether the findings reflect JC virus infection or general immunocompromise. No common TRBV or TRBJ gene usage or preferential TRBV-TRBJ pairings were detected when PML developed. Analysis was limited to peripheral blood, even though cerebrospinal fluid or brain lymphocytes might be more informative for natalizumab-associated PML. Only PML patients had TRB clones above 0.5% frequency, but the clones expanded at PML onset were already present before and during natalizumab therapy.

The germline V gene yields MNHEY for CDR1 and SVGAGI for CDR2. V ends up 8 bases short and J 0 bases short, with an unmatched junction base count of 6. Inclusive of the bounding cysteine and phenylalanine, the CDR3 is 15 residues long. Just the 45-base CDR3 DNA is kept, in frame starting at base 1. The immunoSEQ two-step multiplex PCR at survey-level depth was used to amplify TRB CDR3 regions from genomic DNA. Synthetic inline TR CDR3 controls covering all V-J pairings were spiked into each PCR so that template counts could be estimated and amplification bias removed. Reads went through processing to reduce amplification and sequencing bias, and quantification was done against synthetic TR CDR3 analogs. In the source study's methods: In ImmunoSEQ Analyzer, raw data were processed so that out-of-frame sequences and CDR3s with stop codons were removed, with gene names following IMGT nomenclature. Repertoire diversity was summarized as normalized Shannon entropy, defined as 1 minus Pielou's evenness. Two TRB sequences were counted as identical only if the two sequences had the same V gene, J gene and CDR3. Public PML clonotypes were CDR3s shared by two or more PML-onset samples but absent earlier, in controls, and in public databases. Position-by-position CDR3 amino acid composition was analyzed in Skylign with the observed count method. TCRdb retrieved this table from immuneACCESS and kept in-frame rearrangements only. Not all clones are present; in checked studies, unresolved V genes account for under half, and no reason is known for the remainder. For V, J and clone size, that table is used; D and trimming come from the DNA. The sample table holds 25,000 to 30,000 clones, of which 88% were seen once. The top ten clonotypes cover approximately 1% of the sample.

Interpreted using the paper, the time point label stands for: before natalizumab initiation. Every listed patient had earlier received interferon beta, and every PML patient was female. T0 blood samples were collected before the first natalizumab infusion. Ficoll-Hypaque density gradient centrifugation was used to isolate peripheral blood mononuclear cells. Sequenced: PBMCs. This TCR derives from a human donor with multiple sclerosis. The sequence is built from TRBV6-5 and TRBJ1-4, and 7 junctional nucleotides match TRBD1. The nucleotide sequence reads TGTGCCAGCGCAAATGACAGGGCAACTAATGAAAAACTGTTTTTT. Translated, this gives CASANDRATNEKLFF.